A single sample gave rise to the 18 T cell receptor beta chains below, sequenced in a study of cytomegalovirus exposure and HLA in healthy donors. The PCR used 60 Vbeta and 13 Jbeta primers. Sequenced by immunoSEQ multiplex PCR; TCRdb stores in-frame clones only, minus some. The sample features around 130,000 clones, with roughly 2% in its top ten. What was sequenced was PBMCs. The receptors here all came from a woman aged 55-69 years in good health and CMV-seronegative.

The V call is TRBV28, the J call TRBJ1-2; TRBD1 matches 10 bases. This CDR3 has 15 residues. Germline assignment: CDR1 MDHEN and CDR2 SYDVKM. V trimming: 1 base; J trimming: 3 bases; junction bases outside the gene matches: 2. CDR3 residues: CASSLSGTGDYGYTF. CDR3 in DNA: TGTGCCAGCAGTTTATCCGGGACAGGGGACTATGGCTACACCTTC.

Note on this clone: Relative to the germline gene, one junction end is altered; a read error may explain this. Other DNA sequences in this sample translate to the same CDR3. The chain is built from TRBV11-1 and TRBJ1-4; 7 positions match TRBD1. The CDR3 length is 13 residues. The germline gives CDR1 SGHAT, CDR2 FQDESV (reference sequence). The CDR3 protein is CASSYGTEKKLFF. The CDR3 bases are TGTGCCAGTAGCTACGGGACAGAAAAAAAACTGTTTTTT. Full variable domain (remainder filled in from reference TRBV11-1 and TRBJ1-4): EAEVAQSPRYKITEKSQAVAFWCDPISGHATLYWYRQILGQGPELLVQFQDESVVDDSQLPKDRFSAERLKGVDSTLKIQPAELGDSAMYLCASSYGTEKKLFFGSGTQLSVL.

The chain employs TRBV11-2 and TRBJ1-5, with 7 bases lining up with TRBD1. Germline V gene data show CDR1 as SGHAT and CDR2 as FQNNGV. The CDR3 consists of 15 residues. J lost 4 bases, V lost 1 base, and 4 bases had no gene match. CDR3 sequence reads: CASSLGQGSNQPQHF. In nucleotides, the CDR3 is TGTGCCAGCAGCTTAGGACAGGGTAGTAATCAGCCCCAGCATTTT.

The chain has TRBV2 and TRBJ2-5; D unresolved. TRBJ2-7 matches the DNA end more closely, so the J call is doubtful. The CDR3 is 12 residues long. Germline V gene data show CDR1 as SNHLY and CDR2 as FYNNEI. The DNA for the CDR3 is TGTGCCAGCAGTGATCGAGCCTACGAGCAGTACTTC. This gives the protein CASSDRAYEQYF.

The chain carries TRBV7-9 and TRBJ2-7; 7 nucleotides align to TRBD1. This CDR3 has 11 residues. Trimming cost V 3 bases and J 8 bases; bases outside gene matches: 1. Germline V lookup: CDR1 SEHNR, CDR2 FQNEAQ (reference sequence). The CDR3 sequence is CASSLGQKQYF. CDR3 DNA sequence: TGTGCCAGCAGCTTGGGACAGAAGCAGTACTTC.

V gene TRBV2 combines with J gene TRBJ1-2, with TRBD1 as a possible D gene (6 bases). The V gene lost 2 bases and the J gene lost 6 bases, with 16 bases spanning the gap. Germline CDR1 and CDR2: SNHLY and FYNNEI. The CDR3 is 15 residues long. The CDR3 DNA follows: TGTGCCAGCAGTGAAAGGAGGACAGATTCAAATGGCTACACCTTC. It specifies CASSERRTDSNGYTF.

The chain carries TRBV28 and TRBJ2-5, with D unclear. The J call is in doubt because the DNA end fits TRBJ2-7 better. Germline V CDR1 and CDR2: MDHEN, SYDVKM. This CDR3 comprises 17 residues. The CDR3 spells CASSLITGATSSYEQYF. In nucleotides, the CDR3 is TGTGCCAGCAGTTTAATTACCGGAGCGACCAGCTCCTACGAGCAGTACTTC.

This chain links TRBV29-1 with TRBJ2-7; 9 bases agree with TRBD1. This CDR3 region has 14 residues. CDR1 SQVTM and CDR2 ANQGSEA come from the germline V gene. J gave up 6 bases and V 5 bases, and 11 bases lay outside the gene matches. CDR3 loop: CSVKPGTGFSEQYF. In nucleotides, the CDR3 is TGCAGCGTTAAACCCGGGACAGGGTTTTCCGAGCAGTACTTC.

This chain links TRBV2 with TRBJ2-7, with D maybe TRBD2 (6 bases). Germline loops: CDR1 SNHLY, CDR2 FYNNEI. The CDR3 totals 13 residues. The V gene lost 8 bases and the J gene lost 0 bases, with 11 bases spanning the gap. For the CDR3, the DNA is TGTGCCAGCGGGAGGCTCCGCTCCTACGAGCAGTACTTC. Its translation is CASGRLRSYEQYF.

CDR3 coding DNA: TGCGCCAGCAGCTTGGCTGGGCCGGCGATGACTGAAGCTTTCTTT. It encodes CASSLAGPAMTEAFF. The chain combines TRBV5-1 with TRBJ1-1; the D is unclear. Germline V CDR1 and CDR2: SGHRS, YFSETQ. Trimming cost V 0 bases and J 5 bases, with 14 bases left between them. This CDR3 spans 15 amino acids.

Comments on this clone: The sample has other DNA sequences that encode this CDR3 too. This chain joins TRBV6-1 and TRBJ2-1; 8 bases are shared with TRBD2. CDR3 size: 15 residues. Germline values: CDR1 MNHNS, CDR2 SASEGT. The V and J ends lost 3 bases and 2 bases, in that order; junction bases with no gene match: 3. The CDR3 DNA follows: TGTGCCAGCAGTGAGGGGACTAGGGCCTACAATGAGCAGTTCTTC. Translated: CASSEGTRAYNEQFF.

CDR3 sequence (DNA): TGCGCCAGCAAGAAAAACTCAGGGGTAGGGACTGAAGCTTTCTTT. Its translation is CASKKNSGVGTEAFF. The chain employs TRBV5-1 and TRBJ1-1, with D possibly being TRBD1 (6 bases). Trimming cost V 6 bases and J 5 bases, with 20 bases left between them. Germline CDR1 reads SGHRS; CDR2 reads YFSETQ. CDR3 length equals 15 residues.

The rearrangement joins TRBV5-1 to TRBJ2-3; 11 bases are shared with TRBD2. V shed 1 base and J 4 bases; nucleotides not matched to a gene: 8. Germline CDR1 and CDR2: SGHRS and YFSETQ. There are 17 residues in the CDR3. The CDR3 sequence: CASSLTYTSGRPDTQYF. Written as DNA, the CDR3 is TGCGCCAGCAGCTTGACCTATACTAGCGGGAGACCAGATACGCAGTATTTT.

V usage is TRBV18 and J usage is TRBJ2-1, with 9 bases that match TRBD1. This CDR3 has 15 amino acids. Germline CDR1 KGHSH, CDR2 LQKENI. V lost 3 bases to trimming and J lost 3 bases; unmatched junction nucleotides: 3. CDR3 region: CASSPGTGNYNEQFF. CDR3 DNA sequence: TGTGCCAGCTCACCCGGGACAGGGAACTACAATGAGCAGTTCTTC.

The chain is built from TRBV6-1 and TRBJ1-3; D is unclear. The V and J ends lost 4 bases and 3 bases respectively, with 4 bases between them. This CDR3 is built from 12 residues. Per germline, CDR1 MNHNS and CDR2 SASEGT. CDR3 coding DNA: TGTGCCAGCAGTGCCCTTGGAAACACCATATATTTT. Its protein is CASSALGNTIYF.

The rearrangement links TRBV9 to TRBJ2-2; no reliable D call. CDR3 length: 13 residues. Germline loops: CDR1 SGDLS, CDR2 YYNGEE. V was cut by 2 bases and J by 5 bases, with 7 bases left in between. As DNA, the CDR3 is TGTGCCAGCAGCGTCTCCCCGACCGGGGAGCTGTTTTTT. Its translation is CASSVSPTGELFF.

The V call is TRBV7-3, the J call TRBJ2-2, with D tentatively TRBD1 (5 bases). Germline V gives CDR1 SGHTA, CDR2 FQGTGA. CDR3 length: 17 amino acids. The ends were cut back, 4 bases at V and 6 bases at J, with 21 bases in the middle. The CDR3 loop is CASSSRPRERVPGELFF. The CDR3 region has the DNA TGTGCCAGCAGCTCCCGTCCCAGGGAACGAGTCCCCGGGGAGCTGTTTTTT.

The rearrangement links TRBV10-1 to TRBJ1-1; 7 bases fit TRBD1. The ends lost 3 bases at V and 5 bases at J; junction bases unmatched: 3. This CDR3 has 13 amino acids. Germline loops: CDR1 WNHNN, CDR2 SYGVQD (reference sequence). CDR3 residues: CASSEGRGTEAFF. The CDR3 DNA sequence: TGCGCCAGCAGTGAAGGCAGGGGGACTGAAGCTTTCTTT.